The 8 T cell receptor beta chains given below trace back to one sample, sequenced in a study of radiation and T cells in renal cell carcinoma. Clones were read by immunoSEQ multiplex PCR, and TCRdb kept only the in-frame ones, dropping some. The repertoire holds some 75,000 clones, about 80% seen once, with 5.8% in the top ten. As to time point: blood 2 weeks post-SBRT. Treatment meaning: 15 Gy SBRT to primary tumor, nephrectomy 4 weeks later. The sample in question was blood, obtained from a patient whose treatment included radiotherapy and nephrectomy. These receptors were taken from a man aged 55 to 70 with renal cell carcinoma.

This clone was observed a handful of times. J is TRBJ1-1 and V is TRBV7-9; no definite D call. The ends were cut back, 5 bases at V and 9 bases at J, with 22 bases in the middle. The CDR3 length is 15 residues. The V gene's germline CDR1 is SEHNR and CDR2 FQNEAQ (reference sequence). CDR3 sequence: CASSPVYQVGAKAFF. DNA of the CDR3: TGTGCCAGCAGCCCCGTCTATCAGGTGGGCGCAAAAGCTTTCTTT. The full variable domain, its missing parts supplied by reference TRBV7-9 and TRBJ1-1, is DTGVSQNPRHKITKRGQNVTFRCDPISEHNRLYWYRQTLGQGPEFLTYFQNEAQLEKSRLLSDRFSAERPKGSFSTLEIQRTEQGDSAMYLCASSPVYQVGAKAFFGQGTRLTVV.

The chain recombines TRBV2 with TRBJ2-1; 7 bases agree with TRBD1. Germline trimming cut 7 bases from V and 7 bases from J; bases unmatched to any gene: 16. The germline gives CDR1 SNHLY, CDR2 FYNNEI. CDR3 size: 16 residues. The CDR3 DNA reads as TGTGCCAGCACCCAGACAGGGTACATTTGGGGAAATGAGCAGTTCTTC. Residues: CASTQTGYIWGNEQFF. Drawing the rest from reference TRBV2 and TRBJ2-1, the complete variable domain is EPEVTQTPSHQVTQMGQEVILRCVPISNHLYFYWYRQILGQKVEFLVSFYNNEISEKSEIFDDQFSVERPDGSNFTLKIRSTKLEDSAMYFCASTQTGYIWGNEQFFGPGTRLTVL.

V gene TRBV4-1 combines with J gene TRBJ2-7; D is undetermined. Between the trimmed V and J ends, which lost 5 bases and 5 bases, there was a span of 25 bases. CDR1 and CDR2 (germline): MGHRA, YSYEKL. The CDR3 loop spans 17 amino acids. The CDR3 DNA is TGCGCCAGCAGCACTCGTCCCAGAGACACTCTCGCGGACGAGCAGTACTTC. This translates into CASSTRPRDTLADEQYF.

This chain connects TRBV9 to TRBJ1-5; D ambiguous. Trimming stripped 4 bases from V and 6 bases from J, with 14 bases between. Germline V lookup: CDR1 SGDLS, CDR2 YYNGEE. The CDR3 runs to 14 residues. The CDR3 nucleotides are TGTGCCAGCAGCCAAGCTCAGGATGGTCAGCCCCAGCATTTT. This gives the protein CASSQAQDGQPQHF. Full variable domain (rest looked up from reference TRBV9 and TRBJ1-5): DSGVTQTPKHLITATGQRVTLRCSPRSGDLSVYWYQQSLDQGLQFLIQYYNGEERAKGNILERFSAQQFPDLHSELNLSSLELGDSALYFCASSQAQDGQPQHFGDGTRLSIL.

The V gene is TRBV19, the J gene TRBJ2-5, with TRBD1 identical over 7 bases. V was pared by 3 bases and J by 1 base, with 2 bases of the junction left unmatched. This CDR3 is 14 amino acids long. Germline values: CDR1 LNHDA, CDR2 SQIVND (reference sequence). The CDR3 coding sequence is TGTGCCAGTAGTATGTGGGACAGCCAAGAGACCCAGTACTTC. Translated: CASSMWDSQETQYF. The variable domain in full, with the rest retrieved from reference TRBV19 and TRBJ2-5, is DGGITQSPKYLFRKEGQNVTLSCEQNLNHDAMYWYRQDPGQGLRLIYYSQIVNDFQKGDIAEGYSVSREKKESFPLTVTSAQKNPTAFYLCASSMWDSQETQYFGPGTRLLVL.

The chain is built from TRBV5-4 and TRBJ2-5; 8 bases line up with TRBD1. J gave up 1 base and V 1 base, and 3 bases lay outside the gene matches. CDR1 SGHNT and CDR2 YYREEE come from the germline V gene (reference sequence). The CDR3 extends over 15 amino acids. CDR3 nucleotide sequence: TGTGCCAGCAGCTTGCAACAGGGGGTCCAAGAGACCCAGTACTTC. This translates into CASSLQQGVQETQYF.

V and J are TRBV4-2 and TRBJ2-2, with TRBD1 identical over 10 bases. The CDR3 is made up of 17 amino acids. After removal of 2 bases from V and 7 bases from J, the junction contained 10 bases not matched to a gene. Germline V CDR1 and CDR2: LGHNA, YNFKEQ. CDR3: CASSQPNPGQGSGELFF. In DNA, the CDR3 is TGTGCCAGCAGCCAACCTAATCCGGGACAGGGGAGCGGGGAGCTGTTTTTT.

The chain combines TRBV27 with TRBJ1-2; D remains ambiguous. The germline V and J ends were trimmed by 2 bases and 3 bases, with 13 bases remaining between them. The CDR3 has 15 amino acids. Germline CDR1 reads MNHEY; CDR2 reads SMNVEV (reference sequence). The CDR3 DNA is TGTGCCAGCAGTTTAGGGGAAGGTAGGGACTATGGCTACACCTTC. Amino acid sequence: CASSLGEGRDYGYTF.